A single sample is the source of the 16 T cell receptor beta chains below, sequenced in a study of blood T cell repertoires in COVID-19. Method: immunoSEQ multiplex PCR; TCRdb's copy keeps in-frame clones and lacks some. The sample holds fewer than 500,000 clones; approximately 90% are singletons and the top ten take under 1.5%. The sequenced material came from peripheral blood. The receptors originated from a woman in her 30s with active or convalescent COVID-19.

For the CDR3, the DNA is TGTGCCAGCAGCCAAGCGGGGAATGAGCAGTTCTTC. This gives the protein CASSQAGNEQFF. The chain has TRBV3-1 (or the pseudogene TRBV3-2) and TRBJ2-1; perhaps TRBD2 as D (5 bases). The CDR3 sequence is 12 residues long. Germline CDR1 reads LGHDT; CDR2 reads YNNKEL (reference sequence). V was pared by 1 base and J by 7 bases, with 5 bases between.

The gene calls are TRBV18 and TRBJ2-1; D might be TRBD1 (6 bases). Trimming cost V 3 bases and J 3 bases, with 15 bases left between them. Germline-derived CDR1 and CDR2 are KGHSH and LQKENI. This CDR3 region has 16 residues. In nucleotides, the CDR3 is TGTGCCAGCTCACCCCCACAGGGCAGGGTCTACAATGAGCAGTTCTTC. Amino acids: CASSPPQGRVYNEQFF.

The table lists this clone with a count of one. This chain links TRBV7-8 with TRBJ2-1, with D tentatively TRBD2 (5 bases). The ends were cut back, 4 bases at V and 4 bases at J, with 5 bases in the middle. The V gene's germline CDR1 is SGHVS and CDR2 FQNEAQ. The CDR3 spans 12 residues. This CDR3 reads CASSWEYNEQFF. CDR3 bases: TGTGCCAGCAGCTGGGAGTACAATGAGCAGTTCTTC. Full variable domain (rest looked up from reference TRBV7-8 and TRBJ2-1): GAGVSQSPRYKVAKRGQDVALRCDPISGHVSLFWYQQALGQGPEFLTYFQNEAQLDKSGLPSDRFFAERPEGSVSTLKIQRTQQEDSAVYLCASSWEYNEQFFGPGTRLTVL.

The rearrangement uses TRBV6-5 and TRBJ1-1, with D possibly matching TRBD1 (6 bases). Germline V gene data show CDR1 as MNHEY and CDR2 as SVGAGI. This CDR3 contains 12 residues. V was trimmed by 6 bases and J by 5 bases, leaving 10 bases between them. For the CDR3, the DNA is TGTGCCAGCAGATCGCAGGGGACTGAAGCTTTCTTT. It encodes CASRSQGTEAFF.

The J gene is TRBJ1-2, the V gene TRBV19; 10 positions match TRBD1. Germline CDR1 LNHDA, CDR2 SQIVND (reference sequence). The V segment lost 6 bases and the J segment 8 bases; nucleotides outside the gene matches: 6. The CDR3 extends over 13 amino acids. This chain's CDR3 is CASSWGQGLGYTF. For the CDR3, the DNA is TGTGCCAGTAGCTGGGGACAGGGGCTCGGCTACACCTTC.

This rearrangement joins TRBV11-2 to TRBJ1-4; D gene ambiguous. Trimming pared 5 bases from V and 7 bases from J, leaving 17 bases between. The CDR3 extends over 15 amino acids. CDR1 and CDR2 from the germline V gene are SGHAT and FQNNGV. In nucleotides, the CDR3 is TGTGCCAGCAGCCCCAGGCGTGGGTTTGGTGAAAAACTGTTTTTT. It specifies CASSPRRGFGEKLFF. Looking up the rest from reference TRBV11-2 and TRBJ1-4 gives the full variable domain: EAGVAQSPRYKIIEKRQSVAFWCNPISGHATLYWYQQILGQGPKLLIQFQNNGVVDDSQLPKDRFSAERLKGVDSTLKIQPAKLEDSAVYLCASSPRRGFGEKLFFGSGTQLSVL.

V and J are TRBV28 and TRBJ1-5; D perhaps matches TRBD1 (6 bases). CDR1 and CDR2 (germline): MDHEN, SYDVKM. V was cut by 6 bases and J by 5 bases, with 23 bases left in between. The CDR3 covers 17 residues. The CDR3 region is CASRMKGTQERDQPQHF. The CDR3 DNA is TGTGCCAGCAGAATGAAGGGGACACAGGAGAGGGATCAGCCCCAGCATTTT.

The chain employs TRBV25-1 and TRBJ2-5, with D possibly TRBD1 on 5 matching bases. The CDR3 spans 15 residues. The V end was cut by 3 bases, the J end by 1 base, with 12 bases between. CDR1 is MGHDK, CDR2 SYGVNS, per germline. The CDR3 coding sequence is TGTGCCAGCAGTGATTTAGGACACCCCCAAGAGACCCAGTACTTC. As protein: CASSDLGHPQETQYF.

The V and J genes are TRBV5-4 and TRBJ2-1, with 7 bases aligning to TRBD1. The trim removed 4 bases at V and 11 bases at J, leaving 6 bases unmatched. CDR1 and CDR2 from the germline V gene are SGHNT and YYREEE (reference sequence). The CDR3 has 12 amino acids. This CDR3 reads CASSVTGEKQFF. CDR3 bases: TGTGCCAGCAGCGTAACAGGGGAAAAGCAGTTCTTC.

V is TRBV27 and J is TRBJ2-2, with TRBD2 matching 10 bases. The V segment lost 6 bases and the J segment 3 bases; nucleotides outside the gene matches: 4. Germline CDR1 and CDR2: MNHEY and SMNVEV (reference sequence). The CDR3 has 15 residues. The CDR3 loop reads CASSRLAGDTGELFF. For the CDR3, the DNA is TGTGCCAGCAGCCGACTAGCGGGTGACACCGGGGAGCTGTTTTTT.

This chain joins TRBV30 and TRBJ2-3; maybe TRBD2 (6 bases). Germline V CDR1 and CDR2: GTSNPN, SVGIG (reference sequence). The CDR3 loop spans 17 amino acids. Trimming pared 2 bases from V and 0 bases from J, leaving 18 bases between. The CDR3, as DNA: TGTGCCTGGAGTTCTGGTGGCGGGGCCGTTAGCACAGATACGCAGTATTTT. It codes for CAWSSGGGAVSTDTQYF.

The chain employs TRBV12-3 or TRBV12-4 and TRBJ1-5; no clear D. Trimming took off 3 bases at V and 5 bases at J, with 8 bases between the two ends. This CDR3 has 13 amino acids. CDR3 sequence reads: CASSFNRDQPQHF. The CDR3, as DNA: TGTGCCAGCAGTTTTAATCGTGATCAGCCCCAGCATTTT.

V is TRBV7-9 and J is TRBJ2-4; TRBD2 is a possible D gene (6 bases). V dropped 4 bases and J dropped 8 bases, with 18 bases sitting between them. CDR3 length: 15 amino acids. CDR1 is SEHNR, CDR2 FQNEAQ, per germline (reference sequence). The CDR3 sequence: CASSSTQEGTDIQYF. CDR3 DNA sequence: TGTGCCAGCAGCTCTACCCAGGAGGGTACCGACATTCAGTACTTC.

This clone has ten or more counts. The rearrangement joins TRBV2 to TRBJ1-4, with TRBD1 as a possible D gene (5 bases). The germline CDR1 and CDR2 sequences are SNHLY and FYNNEI. The CDR3 consists of 14 residues. V was clipped by 6 bases and J by 3 bases, with 11 bases between them. CDR3 loop: CASRVQVPNEKLFF. As DNA, the CDR3 is TGTGCCAGCAGGGTACAGGTGCCTAATGAAAAACTGTTTTTT. Full variable domain (outside the CDR3, taken from reference TRBV2 and TRBJ1-4): EPEVTQTPSHQVTQMGQEVILRCVPISNHLYFYWYRQILGQKVEFLVSFYNNEISEKSEIFDDQFSVERPDGSNFTLKIRSTKLEDSAMYFCASRVQVPNEKLFFGSGTQLSVL.

The chain uses TRBV6-5 and TRBJ2-3; 8 positions match TRBD1. Germline values: CDR1 MNHEY, CDR2 SVGAGI. The CDR3 contains 15 residues. V lost 8 bases and J lost 5; bases outside the gene matches: 12. CDR3 loop: CASRSRQGTQDTQYF. CDR3 DNA sequence: TGTGCCAGCCGATCGCGACAGGGGACGCAAGATACGCAGTATTTT.

The chain is built from TRBV5-1 and TRBJ1-1; D is perhaps TRBD1 (6 bases). The CDR3 consists of 17 residues. Between the trimmed V and J ends, which lost 4 bases and 0 bases, there was a span of 19 bases. CDR1 and CDR2 from the germline V gene are SGHRS and YFSETQ. The CDR3 DNA follows: TGCGCCAGCAGCCTAGGACAGTTGATAGGGCTGAACACTGAAGCTTTCTTT. This gives the protein CASSLGQLIGLNTEAFF.